The 17 T cell receptor beta chains reported below all come from one sample, sequenced in a study of PD-1 blockade in classical Hodgkin lymphoma. Brentuximab vedotin exposure varied, and every patient relapsed after autologous stem cell transplantation. Clones were sequenced by immunoSEQ multiplex PCR, and TCRdb holds only the in-frame ones, with some missing. The repertoire holds about 93,000 clones, with around 81% as singletons. Source: peripheral blood mononuclear cells (PBMCs), taken before the second cycle of nivolumab. The receptors originated from a human donor with classical Hodgkin lymphoma.

The chain is built from TRBV7-9 and TRBJ1-5, with 7 bases fitting TRBD1. This CDR3 region has 13 residues. Germline assignment: CDR1 SEHNR and CDR2 FQNEAQ (reference sequence). J lost 6 bases, V lost 5 bases, and 4 bases had no gene match. The CDR3 DNA reads as TGTGCCAGCAGCCTACAGGGGACTCAGCCCCAGCATTTT. It codes for CASSLQGTQPQHF.

The genes are TRBV15 and TRBJ2-7; 7 positions agree with TRBD2. The CDR3 covers 14 residues. The V gene's germline CDR1 is LNHNV and CDR2 YYDKDF (reference sequence). The trim removed 5 bases at V and 3 bases at J, leaving 7 bases unmatched. The CDR3 loop reads CATSPGEGLYEQYF. DNA for the CDR3: TGTGCCACCAGCCCCGGGGAGGGGCTCTACGAGCAGTACTTC.

The chain recombines TRBV5-4 with TRBJ2-1; D unresolved. Deletions cut 0 bases from V and 5 bases from J, with 6 bases between. Germline V gene sequence: CDR1 SGHNT, CDR2 YYREEE (reference sequence). The CDR3 totals 13 residues. The CDR3 loop reads CASSLVGHNEQFF. The CDR3 DNA is TGTGCCAGCAGCTTGGTGGGTCACAATGAGCAGTTCTTC.

V usage is TRBV11-2 and J usage is TRBJ2-2; 8 positions agree with TRBD1. The CDR3 runs 15 residues. Germline CDR1 is SGHAT and CDR2 is FQNNGV. J lost 2 bases, V lost 5 bases, and 4 bases had no gene match. CDR3 nucleotide sequence: TGTGCCAGCAGCAGGACAGGGATCAACACCGGGGAGCTGTTTTTT. Translation gives CASSRTGINTGELFF.

The V and J genes are TRBV4-3 and TRBJ2-1; TRBD1 is a possible D gene (5 bases). CDR1 is LGHNA and CDR2 is YSLEER in the germline V gene. V was clipped by 4 bases and J by 0 bases, with 10 bases between them. This CDR3 region has 15 residues. CDR3 in amino acids: CASSPRQSSYNEQFF. DNA of the CDR3: TGCGCCAGCAGCCCCCGACAGAGCTCCTACAATGAGCAGTTCTTC.

The chain carries TRBV6-6 and TRBJ2-1; 11 positions match TRBD1. CDR1 is MNHNY, CDR2 SVGAGI, per germline (reference sequence). V lost 6 bases to trimming and J lost 6 bases; unmatched junction nucleotides: 7. The CDR3 runs 15 residues. DNA of the CDR3: TGTGCCAGCAGCGACCCCGGACAGGGGGCCAATGAGCAGTTCTTC. Its translation: CASSDPGQGANEQFF.

The chain recombines TRBV18 with TRBJ2-7; D uncertain. V gave up 6 bases and J gave up 2 bases, with 14 bases separating them. CDR1 and CDR2 (germline): KGHSH, LQKENI. This CDR3 is built from 14 residues. This CDR3 is CASSPSGMTYEQYF. The CDR3 DNA sequence: TGTGCCAGCTCCCCCTCGGGCATGACCTACGAGCAGTACTTC.

The chain recombines TRBV29-1 with TRBJ2-6; D ambiguous. V was trimmed by 4 bases and J by 0 bases, leaving 10 bases between them. Germline-derived CDR1 and CDR2 are SQVTM and ANQGSEA. The CDR3 is 15 residues long. This chain's CDR3 is CSVVVGSSGANVLTF. The CDR3, as DNA: TGCAGCGTTGTCGTTGGAAGCTCTGGGGCCAACGTCCTGACTTTC.

The chain carries TRBV15 and TRBJ1-5, with TRBD1 matching 7 bases. Germline CDR1 and CDR2: LNHNV and YYDKDF (reference sequence). This CDR3 spans 17 amino acids. J lost 4 bases, V lost 0 bases, and 9 bases had no gene match. The CDR3: CATSREGGRGSNQPQHF. As DNA, the CDR3 is TGTGCCACCAGCAGAGAAGGGGGCAGGGGATCAAATCAGCCCCAGCATTTT.

The chain employs TRBV14 and TRBJ2-2, with D possibly matching TRBD1 (6 bases). Between the trimmed V and J ends, which lost 4 bases and 7 bases, there was a span of 13 bases. Per germline, CDR1 SGHDN and CDR2 FVKESK. The CDR3 loop spans 14 amino acids. CDR3 nucleotide sequence: TGTGCCAGCAGCCCCAGGGGTTGGGGCGGGGAGCTGTTTTTT. Protein: CASSPRGWGGELFF.

The V call is TRBV25-1, the J call TRBJ2-5, with no clear D. The J call may be mistaken, given a closer DNA end match to TRBJ2-7. Germline V gene lookup returns CDR1 MGHDK and CDR2 SYGVNS. The CDR3 is made up of 13 amino acids. The CDR3 region is CASSGTDSYEQYF. DNA for the CDR3: TGTGCCAGCAGTGGGACGGACTCCTACGAGCAGTACTTC.

The genes are TRBV6-5 and TRBJ1-2; D gene ambiguous. The CDR3 spans 13 residues. The V end lost 1 base, the J end lost 7 bases, and 10 bases lay between the germline ends. The germline CDR1 and CDR2 sequences are MNHEY and SVGAGI. DNA of the CDR3: TGTGCCAGCAGTTACTTAAACACGGGTGGCTACACCTTC. Its translation: CASSYLNTGGYTF.

The chain employs TRBV5-1 and TRBJ1-2; 7 bases map to TRBD1. Trimming cost V 4 bases and J 7 bases; bases outside gene matches: 19. This CDR3 has 17 amino acids. The germline V gene encodes CDR1 SGHRS and CDR2 YFSETQ. CDR3 coding DNA: TGCGCCAGCAGCGTCTTGACAGGCCCGCAGGGGGTAGGTGGCTACACCTTC. This codes for CASSVLTGPQGVGGYTF.

The rearrangement links TRBV27 to TRBJ2-1; D gene uncertain. V was trimmed by 2 bases and J by 3 bases, leaving 5 bases between them. CDR1 is MNHEY, CDR2 SMNVEV, per germline (reference sequence). The CDR3 is 13 amino acids. The CDR3 bases are TGTGCCAGCAGTTTAAGGGTCTACAATGAGCAGTTCTTC. Translating gives CASSLRVYNEQFF.

The chain joins TRBV21-1 to TRBJ2-7; whether TRBD2, the table's D call, matches the DNA was not checked. TRBV21-1 is a pseudogene segment. The CDR3 loop spans 15 amino acids. CDR3 sequence reads: CASSKTSGTTYEQYF. CDR3 nucleotides: TGTGCCAGCAGCAAAACTAGCGGGACTACCTACGAGCAGTACTTC.

The chain employs TRBV5-4 and TRBJ2-3; D is perhaps TRBD2 (6 bases). CDR3 length equals 14 residues. Trimming pared 4 bases from V and 4 bases from J, leaving 13 bases between. Germline V gene sequence: CDR1 SGHNT, CDR2 YYREEE (reference sequence). The CDR3 region is CASSLPAGSDTQYF. The CDR3, as DNA: TGTGCCAGCAGCCTACCAGCGGGCTCAGATACGCAGTATTTT.

In its sample, this clone was seen a few times. The same CDR3 also results from other DNA sequences found in this sample. The chain couples TRBV5-1 to TRBJ2-3; weak D call: TRBD2 (6 bases). V was trimmed by 4 bases and J by 2 bases, leaving 11 bases between them. The CDR3 consists of 14 residues. Germline-derived CDR1 and CDR2 are SGHRS and YFSETQ. This CDR3 reads CASSPGLPTDTQYF. DNA for the CDR3: TGCGCCAGCAGCCCGGGACTCCCCACAGATACGCAGTATTTT.